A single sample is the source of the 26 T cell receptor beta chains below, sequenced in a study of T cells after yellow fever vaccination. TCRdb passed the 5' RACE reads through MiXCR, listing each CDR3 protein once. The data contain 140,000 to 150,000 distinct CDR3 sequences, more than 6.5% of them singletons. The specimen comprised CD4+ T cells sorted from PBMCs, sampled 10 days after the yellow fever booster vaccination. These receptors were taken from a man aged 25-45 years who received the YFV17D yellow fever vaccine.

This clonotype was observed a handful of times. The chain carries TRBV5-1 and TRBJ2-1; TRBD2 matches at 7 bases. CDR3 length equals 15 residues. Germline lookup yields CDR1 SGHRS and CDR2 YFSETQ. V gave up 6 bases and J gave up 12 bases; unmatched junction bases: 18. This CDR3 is CASKSESSGPGGQFF. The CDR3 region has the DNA TGCGCCAGCAAAAGTGAGTCTAGCGGACCGGGCGGGCAGTTCTTC.

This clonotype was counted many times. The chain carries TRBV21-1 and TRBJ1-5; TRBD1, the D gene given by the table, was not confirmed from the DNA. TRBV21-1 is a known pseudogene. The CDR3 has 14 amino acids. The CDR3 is CASKKTSRDQPQHF. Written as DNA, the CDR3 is TGTGCCAGCAAAAAGACAAGCCGGGATCAGCCCCAGCATTTT.

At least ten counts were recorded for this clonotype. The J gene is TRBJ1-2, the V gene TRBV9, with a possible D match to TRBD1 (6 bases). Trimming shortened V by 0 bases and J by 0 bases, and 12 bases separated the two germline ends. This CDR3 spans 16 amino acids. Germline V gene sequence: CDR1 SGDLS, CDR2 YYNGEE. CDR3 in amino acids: CASSVGDGQTNYGYTF. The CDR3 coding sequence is TGTGCCAGCAGCGTAGGAGATGGACAGACTAACTATGGCTACACCTTC.

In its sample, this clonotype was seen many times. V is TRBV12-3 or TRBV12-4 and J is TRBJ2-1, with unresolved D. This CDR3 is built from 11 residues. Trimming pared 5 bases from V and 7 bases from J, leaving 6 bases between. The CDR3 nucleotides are TGTGCCAGCAGTACCTTAAATGAGCAGTTCTTC. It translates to CASSTLNEQFF.

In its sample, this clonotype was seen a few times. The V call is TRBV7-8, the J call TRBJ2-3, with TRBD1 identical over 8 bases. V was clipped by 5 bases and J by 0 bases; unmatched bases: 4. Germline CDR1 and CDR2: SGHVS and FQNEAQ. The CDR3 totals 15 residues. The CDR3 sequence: CASSDQGASTDTQYF. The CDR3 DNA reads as TGTGCCAGCAGCGATCAGGGGGCGAGCACAGATACGCAGTATTTT.

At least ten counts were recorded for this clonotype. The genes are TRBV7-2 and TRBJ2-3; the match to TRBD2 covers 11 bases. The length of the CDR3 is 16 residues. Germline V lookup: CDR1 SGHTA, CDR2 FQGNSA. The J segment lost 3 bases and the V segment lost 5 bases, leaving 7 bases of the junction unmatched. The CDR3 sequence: CASSALAGVRTDTQYF. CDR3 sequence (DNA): TGTGCCAGCAGCGCACTAGCGGGAGTACGTACAGATACGCAGTATTTT.

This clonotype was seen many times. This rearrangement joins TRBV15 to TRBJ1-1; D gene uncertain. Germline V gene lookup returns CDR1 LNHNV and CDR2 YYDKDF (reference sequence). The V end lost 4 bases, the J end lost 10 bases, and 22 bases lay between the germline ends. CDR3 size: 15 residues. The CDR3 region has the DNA TGTGCCACCAGCACCCAGTCCAGGACGCCTCGAGTAGCTTTCTTT. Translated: CATSTQSRTPRVAFF.

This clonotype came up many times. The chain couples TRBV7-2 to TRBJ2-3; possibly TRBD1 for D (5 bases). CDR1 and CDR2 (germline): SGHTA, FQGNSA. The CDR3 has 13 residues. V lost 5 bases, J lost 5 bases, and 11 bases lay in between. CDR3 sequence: CASSLDRIDTQYF. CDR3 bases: TGTGCCAGCAGCCTTGACAGAATAGATACGCAGTATTTT.

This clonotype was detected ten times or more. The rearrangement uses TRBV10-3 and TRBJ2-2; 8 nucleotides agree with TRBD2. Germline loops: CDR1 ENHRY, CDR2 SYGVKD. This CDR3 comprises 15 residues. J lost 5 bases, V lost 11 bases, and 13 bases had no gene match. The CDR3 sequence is CAVQTSGRGTGELFF. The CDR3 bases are TGTGCCGTCCAAACGAGCGGGAGAGGTACCGGGGAGCTGTTTTTT.

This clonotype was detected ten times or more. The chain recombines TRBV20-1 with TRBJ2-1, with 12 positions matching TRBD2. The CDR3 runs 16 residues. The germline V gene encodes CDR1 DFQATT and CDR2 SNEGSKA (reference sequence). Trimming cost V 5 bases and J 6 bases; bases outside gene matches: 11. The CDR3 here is CSAPNPTSGRRNEQFF. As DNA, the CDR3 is TGCAGTGCTCCTAACCCGACTAGCGGGAGACGCAATGAGCAGTTCTTC.

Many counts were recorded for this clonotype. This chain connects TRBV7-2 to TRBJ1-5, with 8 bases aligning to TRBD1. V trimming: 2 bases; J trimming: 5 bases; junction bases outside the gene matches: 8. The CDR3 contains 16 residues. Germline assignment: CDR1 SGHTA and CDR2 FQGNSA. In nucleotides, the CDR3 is TGTGCCAGCAGCTTAAAGGGCACGACAGGGGATCAGCCCCAGCATTTT. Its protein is CASSLKGTTGDQPQHF.

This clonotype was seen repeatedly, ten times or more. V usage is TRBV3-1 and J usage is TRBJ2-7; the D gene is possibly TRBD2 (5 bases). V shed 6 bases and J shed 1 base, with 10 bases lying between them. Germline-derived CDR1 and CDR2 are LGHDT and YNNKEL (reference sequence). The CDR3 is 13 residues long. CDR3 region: CASRLTTSYEQYF. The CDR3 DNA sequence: TGTGCCAGCAGATTGACTACGTCCTACGAGCAGTACTTC.

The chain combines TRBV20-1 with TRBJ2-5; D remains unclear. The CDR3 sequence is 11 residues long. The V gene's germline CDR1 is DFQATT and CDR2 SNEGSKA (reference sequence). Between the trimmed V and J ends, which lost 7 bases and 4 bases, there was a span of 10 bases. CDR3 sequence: CSGQARETQYF. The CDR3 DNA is TGCAGTGGCCAGGCCCGAGAGACCCAGTACTTC.

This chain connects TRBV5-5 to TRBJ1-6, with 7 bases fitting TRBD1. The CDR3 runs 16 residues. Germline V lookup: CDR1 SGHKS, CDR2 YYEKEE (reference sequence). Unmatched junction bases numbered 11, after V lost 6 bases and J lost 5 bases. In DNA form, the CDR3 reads TGTGCCAGCACAAAAATAGGGACAGCTAATAATTCACCCCTCCACTTT. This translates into CASTKIGTANNSPLHF.

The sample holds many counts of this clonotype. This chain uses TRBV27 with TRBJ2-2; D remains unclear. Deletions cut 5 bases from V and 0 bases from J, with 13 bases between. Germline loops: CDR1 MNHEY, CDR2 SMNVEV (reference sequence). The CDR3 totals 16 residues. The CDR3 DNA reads TGTGCCAGCAGTGCTCCCCGCCAAGCGAACACCGGGGAGCTGTTTTTT. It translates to CASSAPRQANTGELFF.

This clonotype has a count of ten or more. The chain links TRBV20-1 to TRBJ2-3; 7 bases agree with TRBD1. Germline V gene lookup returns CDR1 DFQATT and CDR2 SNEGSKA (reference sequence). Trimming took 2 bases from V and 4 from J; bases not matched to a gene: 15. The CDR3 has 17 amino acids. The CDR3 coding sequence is TGCAGTGCTAGAACTACCGGGACAGCTTTCCGTGCAGATACGCAGTATTTT. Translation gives CSARTTGTAFRADTQYF.

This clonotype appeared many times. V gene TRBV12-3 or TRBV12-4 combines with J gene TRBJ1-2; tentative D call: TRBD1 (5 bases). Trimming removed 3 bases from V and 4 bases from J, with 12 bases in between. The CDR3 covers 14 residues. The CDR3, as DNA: TGTGCCAGCAGTTTCCTACGAGGGGTCTATGGCTACACCTTC. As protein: CASSFLRGVYGYTF.

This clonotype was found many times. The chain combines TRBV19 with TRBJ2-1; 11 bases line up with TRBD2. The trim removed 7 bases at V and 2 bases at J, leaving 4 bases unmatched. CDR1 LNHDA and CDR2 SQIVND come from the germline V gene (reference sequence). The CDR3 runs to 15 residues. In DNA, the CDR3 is TGTGCCAGTACCCTAGCGGGAGGCGCCTACAATGAGCAGTTCTTC. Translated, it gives CASTLAGGAYNEQFF.

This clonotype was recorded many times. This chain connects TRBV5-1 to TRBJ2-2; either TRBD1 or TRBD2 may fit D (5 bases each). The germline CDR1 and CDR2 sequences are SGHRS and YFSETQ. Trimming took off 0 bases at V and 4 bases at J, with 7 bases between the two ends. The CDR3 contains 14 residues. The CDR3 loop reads CASSLGGSTGELFF. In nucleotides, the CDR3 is TGCGCCAGCAGCTTGGGGGGGTCCACCGGGGAGCTGTTTTTT.

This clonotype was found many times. The CDR3 DNA follows: TGCAGCGTTGCTAGCGGGAGGGCCACGGGTTACGAGCAGTACTTC. This gives the protein CSVASGRATGYEQYF. The J gene is TRBJ2-7, the V gene TRBV29-1; 12 bases are shared with TRBD2. Germline loops: CDR1 SQVTM, CDR2 ANQGSEA. This CDR3 spans 15 amino acids. Losses at the gene ends were 4 bases for V and 4 bases for J; bases not matched to a gene: 8.

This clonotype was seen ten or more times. The CDR3 sequence is CASSPPGQNNNEQFF. The CDR3 bases are TGTGCCAGCAGTCCCCCGGGACAGAACAACAATGAGCAGTTCTTC. The rearrangement links TRBV6-1 to TRBJ2-1; 7 bases are a match to TRBD1. Germline V gives CDR1 MNHNS, CDR2 SASEGT. The CDR3 sequence is 15 residues long. V was clipped by 5 bases and J by 5 bases; unmatched bases: 9.

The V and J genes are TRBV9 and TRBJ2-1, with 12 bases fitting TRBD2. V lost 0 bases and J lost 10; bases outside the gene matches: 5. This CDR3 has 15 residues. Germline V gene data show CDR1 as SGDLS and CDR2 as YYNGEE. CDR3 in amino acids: CASSVETSGSEEQFF. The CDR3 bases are TGTGCCAGCAGCGTAGAGACTAGCGGGAGCGAGGAGCAGTTCTTC.

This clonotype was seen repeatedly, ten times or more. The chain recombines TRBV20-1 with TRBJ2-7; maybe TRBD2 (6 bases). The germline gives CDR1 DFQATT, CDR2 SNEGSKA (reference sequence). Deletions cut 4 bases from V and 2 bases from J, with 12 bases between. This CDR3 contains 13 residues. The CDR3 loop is CSAKAGSPYEQYF. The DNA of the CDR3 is TGCAGTGCTAAGGCCGGGAGCCCCTACGAGCAGTACTTC.

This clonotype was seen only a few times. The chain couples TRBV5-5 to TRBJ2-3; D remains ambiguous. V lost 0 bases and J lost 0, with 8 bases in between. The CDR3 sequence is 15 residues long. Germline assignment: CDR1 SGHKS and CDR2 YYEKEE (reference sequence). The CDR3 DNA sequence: TGTGCCAGCAGCTTGGGACACCTCAGCACAGATACGCAGTATTTT. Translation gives CASSLGHLSTDTQYF.

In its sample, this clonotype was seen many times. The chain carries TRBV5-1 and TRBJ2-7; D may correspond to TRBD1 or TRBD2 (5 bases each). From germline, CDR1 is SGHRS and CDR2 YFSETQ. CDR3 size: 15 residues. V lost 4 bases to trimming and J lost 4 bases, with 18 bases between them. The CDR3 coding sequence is TGCGCCAGCAGCCCGGATGGGACGGATCTATACGAGCAGTACTTC. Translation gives CASSPDGTDLYEQYF.

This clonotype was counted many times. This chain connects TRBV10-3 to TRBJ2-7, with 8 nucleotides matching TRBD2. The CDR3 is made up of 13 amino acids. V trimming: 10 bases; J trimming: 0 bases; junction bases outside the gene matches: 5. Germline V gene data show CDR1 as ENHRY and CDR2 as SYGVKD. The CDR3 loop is CASQAGASYEQYF. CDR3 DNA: TGTGCCAGCCAAGCGGGAGCCTCCTACGAGCAGTACTTC.